A selection of T cell receptor beta chains follows, all from one sample in a study of blood T cell repertoires in COVID-19. Measured with immunoSEQ multiplex PCR; TCRdb has only the in-frame clones, and not every one. This table holds 90,000 to 150,000 clones, 81% found once. The specimen was peripheral blood. These receptors were collected from a human donor in a cohort sampled during active COVID-19. The CDR3 runs from the conserved cysteine through the conserved F or W. D genes are given only for firm matches. Clone size is stated in some rows and not others, as once, few, many or a class when expanded.

j_call	v_call	clone_size	d_call	cdr3_nt	cdr3_aa
TRBJ1-2	TRBV9	once	TRBD1	TGTGCCAGCAGCAGACAGGGGAACTATGGCTACACCTTC	CASSRQGNYGYTF
TRBJ2-5	TRBV19	NA	NA	TGTGCCAGTAGTCGACGTGACCGGGCCCAGTACTTC	CASSRRDRAQYF
TRBJ2-7	TRBV7-2	NA	TRBD1	TGTGCCAGCAGCTTTGGGACAGGGGCCCTCTACGAGCAGTACTTC	CASSFGTGALYEQYF
TRBJ2-1	TRBV13	NA	NA	TGTGCCAGCAGCTTTGGCGGGGCAGGTGAGCAGTTCTTC	CASSFGGAGEQFF
TRBJ1-6	TRBV4-3	once	NA	TGCGCCAGCAGCCGCAGCCGAGCGGATTCACCCCTCCACTTT	CASSRSRADSPLHF
TRBJ1-5	TRBV30	few	TRBD1	TGTGCCTGGAGTGCGGGACAGGGGAATTGGCAGCCCCAGCATTTT	CAWSAGQGNWQPQHF
TRBJ2-7	TRBV18	few	NA	TGTGCCAGCTCCCCTCGTGACCGGGTCGAGCAGTACTTC	CASSPRDRVEQYF
TRBJ2-7	TRBV4-3	NA	TRBD1	TGCGCCAGCAGCCTGGGACAGGGCCGATACGAGCAGTACTTC	CASSLGQGRYEQYF
TRBJ2-1	TRBV7-6	NA	TRBD2	TGTGCCAGCAGCGGAGGGGTTATTGGGACTAGCGGGAGGCAATTCTACAATGAGCAGTTCTTC	CASSGGVIGTSGRQFYNEQFF
TRBJ1-4	TRBV9	NA	TRBD1	TGTGCCAGCAGCGGACAGGGGGTTACTAATGAAAAACTGTTTTTT	CASSGQGVTNEKLFF
TRBJ2-3	TRBV5-1	NA	NA	TGCGCCAGCAGCTTGGCGGCGGGGGCACTCACAGATACGCAGTATTTT	CASSLAAGALTDTQYF
TRBJ1-5	TRBV10-3	NA	NA	TGTGCCATCAGCGCGGGAGGGGTGTCGGATCAGCCCCAGCATTTT	CAISAGGVSDQPQHF
TRBJ1-1	TRBV11-3	once	NA	TGTGCCAGCAGCTCTCCACACGCTGAAGCTTTCTTT	CASSSPHAEAFF
TRBJ1-2	TRBV28	NA	NA	TGTGCCAGCAGTTTACGTTACAGGTCCGGAAACTATGGCTACACCTTC	CASSLRYRSGNYGYTF
TRBJ1-2	TRBV7-9	NA	NA	TGTGCCAGCAGCGCAACGGCGGCCGCGGTTGCCCCTTTTGGCTACACCTTC	CASSATAAAVAPFGYTF
TRBJ2-7	TRBV2	NA	TRBD2	TGTGCCAGCAGTGAGCAGCTAGCGGGGGGCTACGAGCAGTACTTC	CASSEQLAGGYEQYF
TRBJ1-2	TRBV6-1	NA	TRBD1	TGTGCCAGCAGTGAGGACAGGGGAGCATTCTATGGCTACACCTTC	CASSEDRGAFYGYTF
TRBJ2-7	TRBV5-4	NA	NA	TGTGCCAGCAGCTTGGGGGGGGACTACGAGCAGTACTTC	CASSLGGDYEQYF
TRBJ2-5	TRBV11-2	NA	TRBD1	TGTGCCAGCAGCTTAGAATCGACAGGGGTGACGGGGACCCAGTACTTC	CASSLESTGVTGTQYF
TRBJ2-2	TRBV9	NA	TRBD2	TGTGCCAGCAGCGTTCGGACTAGCGGGGTGAACACCGGGGAGCTGTTTTTT	CASSVRTSGVNTGELFF
TRBJ2-7	TRBV9	NA	NA	TGTGCCAGCAGCGTAGAAGGCGGAAACTACGAGCAGTACTTC	CASSVEGGNYEQYF
TRBJ1-2	TRBV29-1	few	TRBD1	TGCAGCGTTGGGAGACAGGGAAGTAATGGCTACACCTTC	CSVGRQGSNGYTF
TRBJ2-1	TRBV28	NA	TRBD1	TGTGCCAGCCACAGGGGAAGGGATGAGCAGTTCTTC	CASHRGRDEQFF
TRBJ2-1	TRBV7-3	NA	TRBD2	TGTGCCAGCAGCGTAACTAGCGGGAGTTACAATGAGCAGTTCTTC	CASSVTSGSYNEQFF
TRBJ2-7	TRBV28	NA	NA	TGTGCCAGCAGTCTAGAGGGCTACGAGCAGTACTTC	CASSLEGYEQYF
TRBJ1-4	TRBV6-1	NA	NA	TGTGCCAGCAGTGATCAGGGATATAATGAAAAACTGTTTTTT	CASSDQGYNEKLFF
TRBJ1-5	TRBV7-2	NA	TRBD1	TGTGCCAGCAGCTTGCTACAGGGGGCGGATCAGCCCCAGCATTTT	CASSLLQGADQPQHF
TRBJ1-2	TRBV25-1	NA	NA	TGTGCCAGCAGTGAGGCGACAAACTATGGCTACACCTTC	CASSEATNYGYTF
TRBJ1-2	TRBV6-5	NA	TRBD1	TGTGCCAGCAACTTCGGACAGGGACAGGGGGGCTACACCTTC	CASNFGQGQGGYTF
TRBJ1-5	TRBV28	NA	TRBD1	TGTGCCAGTCAACCAGGAGGGGGCACTCAGCCCCAGCATTTT	CASQPGGGTQPQHF
TRBJ1-4	TRBV6-6	NA	NA	TGTGCCAGCAGCATGGGGCAGGCGAATGAAAAACTGTTTTTT	CASSMGQANEKLFF
TRBJ1-4	TRBV3-1/TRBV3-2	NA	TRBD1	TGTGCCAGCAGCCCGGACAGGGTAAGGGAAAAACTGTTTTTT	CASSPDRVREKLFF
TRBJ1-2	TRBV14	NA	TRBD1	TGTGCCAGCAGCCGGACAGGGAAGTATGGCTACACCTTC	CASSRTGKYGYTF
TRBJ2-3	TRBV6-5	few	NA	TGTGCCAGCAGTCACCGGGGGTGGGGCACAGATACGCAGTATTTT	CASSHRGWGTDTQYF
TRBJ1-4	TRBV7-2	few	NA	TGTGCCAGCAGTTCCCCTCACGGGGGGTTTCGGGAAAAACTGTTTTTT	CASSSPHGGFREKLFF
TRBJ2-6	TRBV11-2	NA	TRBD1	TGTGCCAGCAGCGGGTGGACAGGGGGCGAACTACCTGGGGCCAACGTCCTGACTTTC	CASSGWTGGELPGANVLTF
TRBJ2-3	TRBV12-3/TRBV12-4	few	TRBD1	TGTGCCAGCAGTTTCGGGACAGGGCAGGCTTATTTT	CASSFGTGQAYF
TRBJ1-1	TRBV7-8	NA	NA	TGTGCCAGCAGCCCGCAACGACAGGTCCCCACAGGAGCTTTCTTT	CASSPQRQVPTGAFF
TRBJ1-4	TRBV28	NA	TRBD1	TGTGCCAGCAGTGCTACCGGGACAGGGCCCGTCGGACGGGGAAAACTGTTTTTT	CASSATGTGPVGRGKLFF
TRBJ1-4	TRBV7-9	NA	NA	TGTGCCAGCAGCGTCGCCTTGGAGGCAGCTAATGAAAAACTGTTTTTT	CASSVALEAANEKLFF
TRBJ2-3	TRBV4-1	NA	NA	TGCGCCAGCAGCCAAGTCAGGTCCCGGGGTCCAGATACGCAGTATTTT	CASSQVRSRGPDTQYF
TRBJ1-1	TRBV5-1	NA	TRBD1	TGCGCCAGCAGCACAGACAGGGACACTGAAGCTTTCTTT	CASSTDRDTEAFF
TRBJ2-7	TRBV11-3	NA	NA	TGTGCCAGCAGCTCCTTGACGGGGTACGAGCAGTACTTC	CASSSLTGYEQYF
TRBJ1-5	TRBV2	once	NA	TGTGCCAGCAGTCTCCTGGGCAGCCAGCCCCAGCATTTT	CASSLLGSQPQHF
TRBJ2-1	TRBV24-1	NA	TRBD2	TGTGCCACCAGTGACCAGACCGGGACCCGGGGGGGTCAGTTCTTC	CATSDQTGTRGGQFF
TRBJ1-6	TRBV24-1	NA	TRBD1	TGTGCCACCAGCTTTGACCGGGACAGGGGAGCGATCGGTTCACCCCTCCACTTT	CATSFDRDRGAIGSPLHF
TRBJ2-7	TRBV4-1	NA	NA	TGCGCCAGCAGCCCCGGGGGAGGTGGCGAGCAGTACTTC	CASSPGGGGEQYF
TRBJ2-7	TRBV10-3	NA	NA	TGTGCCATCAGTGATATTCTCGAGCAGTACTTC	CAISDILEQYF
TRBJ2-7	TRBV6-2/TRBV6-3	NA	TRBD2	TGTGCCAGCAGTTACGCAGCTAGCGGGCTCAACGAGCAGTACTTC	CASSYAASGLNEQYF
TRBJ1-4	TRBV28	NA	TRBD1	TGTGCCAGCAGTCCTCGACAGGGGGCGGTGGGAAAACTGTTTTTT	CASSPRQGAVGKLFF
TRBJ2-7	TRBV20-1	NA	NA	TGCAGTGCTGGACAGCCCAACGAGCAGTACTTC	CSAGQPNEQYF
TRBJ1-5	TRBV5-8	NA	NA	TGTGCCAGCAGCTTGGACAGAAATCAGCCCCAGCATTTT	CASSLDRNQPQHF
TRBJ2-1	TRBV6-5	NA	NA	TGTGCCAGCTCACCGGTATTAGCTGAGCAGTTCTTC	CASSPVLAEQFF